A selection of T cell receptor beta chains follows, all from one sample in a study of cytomegalovirus exposure and HLA in healthy donors. Clones were sequenced by immunoSEQ multiplex PCR, and TCRdb holds only the in-frame ones, with some missing. The table includes approximately 50,000 clones, around 50% detected once. Sample: PBMCs. The source of these receptors is a human donor in good health. CDR3s leave out the opening cysteine and the closing phenylalanine or tryptophan. The order of the fields is CDR3 length, V gene, clone size, J gene, CDR3 protein. Not every row has a clone size; where given, it reads once, few, many or a size class.

12,TRBV5-6,NA,TRBJ1-5,ASSLAQGNQPQH
14,TRBV19,few,TRBJ1-5,ASRAGTFYSNQPQH
12,TRBV15,NA,TRBJ2-1,ATSRRGQFDEQF
14,TRBV6-5,NA,TRBJ2-3,ASSYSRGPRGDTQY
11,TRBV6-5,NA,TRBJ1-2,ASRGRDLYGYT
11,TRBV30,NA,TRBJ1-5,AWGGQANQPQH
11,TRBV7-3,few,TRBJ1-6,ASSLGSNSPLH
14,TRBV6-6,NA,TRBJ1-5,ASSGTYRLSNQPQH
13,TRBV7-2,NA,TRBJ1-1,ASSPQSAGGREAF
12,TRBV2,NA,TRBJ1-3,ASSERSSGNTIY
13,TRBV5-1,NA,TRBJ2-6,ASHAGGDGANVLT
13,TRBV7-9,NA,TRBJ1-3,ASSSDRGAGNTIY
11,TRBV5-4,NA,TRBJ1-4,ASSSATNEKLF
12,TRBV4-1,NA,TRBJ1-5,ASSRRDSNQPQH
12,TRBV6-1,NA,TRBJ2-7,ASSERGQGGEQY
13,TRBV2,NA,TRBJ2-3,ASRRELAGGHTQY
12,TRBV7-9,few,TRBJ1-1,ASSFGGRNTEAF